The following is a T cell receptor (beta chain) sequence with its context. This specimen comes from a study of technical replicates of blood from a few donors. The V and J ends lost 3 bases and 3 bases respectively, with 10 bases between them. In germline, CDR1 is SQVTM, CDR2 ANQGSEA. The CDR3 is 13 residues long. Clones were sequenced by immunoSEQ multiplex PCR, and TCRdb holds only the in-frame ones, with some missing. This table holds about 82,000 clones, over 90% found once. This chain connects TRBV29-1 to TRBJ2-3, with D maybe TRBD1 (5 bases). The sample consisted of T cells isolated from PBMCs. This clonotype was sampled from a human donor in good health. The DNA for the CDR3 is TGCAGCGTTGATGGGCAGGGAACAGATACGCAGTATTTT. The encoded protein is CSVDGQGTDTQYF.